A single sample gave rise to the 2 T cell receptor beta chains below, sequenced in a study of T cell responses to AZD1222 COVID-19 vaccine. The data were produced by immunoSEQ multiplex PCR, yet TCRdb's version contains in-frame clones alone and is incomplete. The repertoire holds around 140,000 clones, with about 91% as singletons. The material was peripheral blood, obtained 28 days after the second AZD1222 dose. The receptors stem from an adult who received the AZD1222 COVID-19 vaccine.

The gene calls are TRBV24-1 and TRBJ2-1; D may be TRBD2 (7 bases). With 3 bases removed from V and 6 bases from J, the gap between germline ends came to 20 bases. The CDR3 consists of 17 residues. Germline CDR1 is KGHDR and CDR2 is SFDVKD. The CDR3 DNA is TGTGCCACCAGTGATGTCCTAAGGGGGGGAGGTAGCAATGAGCAGTTCTTC. It translates to CATSDVLRGGGSNEQFF.

The V gene is TRBV7-2, the J gene TRBJ1-3; D gene ambiguous. This CDR3 is built from 16 residues. The V end lost 1 base, the J end lost 5 bases, and 15 bases lay between the germline ends. The germline CDR1 and CDR2 sequences are SGHTA and FQGNSA. Here the CDR3 DNA reads TGTGCCAGCAGCTTAGGCGGTCTAAGGGCGAGAAACACCATATATTTT. This sequence encodes CASSLGGLRARNTIYF.